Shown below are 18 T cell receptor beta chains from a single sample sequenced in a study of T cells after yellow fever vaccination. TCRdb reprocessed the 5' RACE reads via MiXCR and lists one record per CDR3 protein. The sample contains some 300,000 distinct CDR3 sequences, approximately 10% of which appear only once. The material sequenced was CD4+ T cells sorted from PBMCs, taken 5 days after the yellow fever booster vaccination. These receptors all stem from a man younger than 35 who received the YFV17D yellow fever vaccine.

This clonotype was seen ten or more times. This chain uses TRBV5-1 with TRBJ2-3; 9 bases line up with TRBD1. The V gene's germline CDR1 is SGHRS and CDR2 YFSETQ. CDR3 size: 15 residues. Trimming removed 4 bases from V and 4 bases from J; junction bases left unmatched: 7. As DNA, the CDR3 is TGCGCCAGCAGCACCGGGACAGGGTTGGCAGATACGCAGTATTTT. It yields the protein CASSTGTGLADTQYF.

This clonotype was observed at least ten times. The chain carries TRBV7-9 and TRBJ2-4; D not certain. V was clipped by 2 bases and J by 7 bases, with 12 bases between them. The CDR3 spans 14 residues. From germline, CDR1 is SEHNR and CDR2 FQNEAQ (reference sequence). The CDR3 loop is CASSLTWRSNIQYF. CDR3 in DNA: TGTGCCAGCAGCTTAACATGGCGGTCGAACATTCAGTACTTC.

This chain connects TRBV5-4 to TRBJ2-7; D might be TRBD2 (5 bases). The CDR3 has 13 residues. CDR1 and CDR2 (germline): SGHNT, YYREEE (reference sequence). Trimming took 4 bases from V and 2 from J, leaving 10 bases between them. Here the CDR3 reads CASSRTDTYEQYV. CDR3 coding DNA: TGTGCCAGCAGCCGGACTGATACCTACGAGCAGTACGTC.

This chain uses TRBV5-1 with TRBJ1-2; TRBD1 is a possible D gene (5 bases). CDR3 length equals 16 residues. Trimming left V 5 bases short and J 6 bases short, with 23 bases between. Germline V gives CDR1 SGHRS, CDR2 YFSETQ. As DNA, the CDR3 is TGCGCCAGCAGTTCGAATTCCGGATTCGGGGCAAATGGCTACACCTTC. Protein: CASSSNSGFGANGYTF.

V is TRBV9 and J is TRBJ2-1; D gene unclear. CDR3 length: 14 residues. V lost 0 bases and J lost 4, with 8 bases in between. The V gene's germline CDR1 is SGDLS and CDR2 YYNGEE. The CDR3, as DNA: TGTGCCAGCAGCGTAGGGCACAAGTACAATGAGCAGTTCTTC. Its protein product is CASSVGHKYNEQFF.

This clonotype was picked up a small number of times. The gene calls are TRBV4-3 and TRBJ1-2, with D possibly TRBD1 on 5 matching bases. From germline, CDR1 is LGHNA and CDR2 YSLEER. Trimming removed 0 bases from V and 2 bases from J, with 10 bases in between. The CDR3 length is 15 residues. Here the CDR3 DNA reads TGCGCCAGCAGCCAAGATTCGCGGGGGAACTATGGCTACACCTTC. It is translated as CASSQDSRGNYGYTF.

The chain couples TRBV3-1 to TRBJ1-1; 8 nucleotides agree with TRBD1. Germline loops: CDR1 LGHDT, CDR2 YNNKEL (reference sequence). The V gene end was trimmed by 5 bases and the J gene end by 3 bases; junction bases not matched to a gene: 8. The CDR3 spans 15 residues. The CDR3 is CASSGDTGGYTEAFF. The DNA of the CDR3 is TGTGCCAGCAGCGGGGATACAGGGGGGTACACTGAAGCTTTCTTT.

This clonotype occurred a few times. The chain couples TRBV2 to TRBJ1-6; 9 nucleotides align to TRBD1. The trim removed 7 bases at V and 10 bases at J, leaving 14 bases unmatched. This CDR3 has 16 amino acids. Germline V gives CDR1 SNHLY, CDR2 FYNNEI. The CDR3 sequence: CASTGGSDRGGSPLHF. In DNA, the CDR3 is TGTGCCAGCACTGGCGGTTCGGACAGGGGTGGATCACCCCTCCACTTT.

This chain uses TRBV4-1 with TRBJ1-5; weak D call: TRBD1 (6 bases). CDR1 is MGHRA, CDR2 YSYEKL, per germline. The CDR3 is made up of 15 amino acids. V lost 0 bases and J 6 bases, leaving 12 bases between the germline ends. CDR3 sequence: CASSQDPAGAQPQHF. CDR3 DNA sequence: TGCGCCAGCAGCCAAGATCCGGCAGGGGCTCAGCCCCAGCATTTT.

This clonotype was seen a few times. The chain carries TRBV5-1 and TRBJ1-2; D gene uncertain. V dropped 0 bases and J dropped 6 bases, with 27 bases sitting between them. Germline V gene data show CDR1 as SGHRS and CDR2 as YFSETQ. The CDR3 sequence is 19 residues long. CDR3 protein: CASSLEGGLKPLYINGYTF. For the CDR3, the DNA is TGCGCCAGCAGCTTGGAAGGTGGGCTAAAACCTCTCTATATTAATGGCTACACCTTC.

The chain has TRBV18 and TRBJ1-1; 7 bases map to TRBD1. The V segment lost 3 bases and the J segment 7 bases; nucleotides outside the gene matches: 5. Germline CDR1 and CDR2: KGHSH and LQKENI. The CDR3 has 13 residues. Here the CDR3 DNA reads TGTGCCAGCTCACCCTCCCGGGACAGTGAAGCTTTCTTT. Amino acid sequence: CASSPSRDSEAFF.

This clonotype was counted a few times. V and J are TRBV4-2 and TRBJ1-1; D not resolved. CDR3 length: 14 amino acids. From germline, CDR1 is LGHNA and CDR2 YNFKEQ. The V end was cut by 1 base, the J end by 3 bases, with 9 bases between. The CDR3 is CASSQGGWDTEAFF. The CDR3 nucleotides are TGTGCCAGCAGCCAAGGGGGATGGGACACTGAAGCTTTCTTT.

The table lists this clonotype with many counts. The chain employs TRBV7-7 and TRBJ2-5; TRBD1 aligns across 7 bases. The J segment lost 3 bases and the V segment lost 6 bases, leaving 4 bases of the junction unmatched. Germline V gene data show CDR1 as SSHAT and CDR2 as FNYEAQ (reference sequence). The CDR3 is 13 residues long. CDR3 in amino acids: CASSSGTEETQYF. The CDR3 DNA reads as TGTGCCAGCAGTTCCGGGACAGAAGAGACCCAGTACTTC.

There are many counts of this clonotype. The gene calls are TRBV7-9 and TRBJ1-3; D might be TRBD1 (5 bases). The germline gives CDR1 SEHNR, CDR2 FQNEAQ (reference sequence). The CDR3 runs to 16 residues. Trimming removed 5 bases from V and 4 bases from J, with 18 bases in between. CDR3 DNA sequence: TGTGCCAGCAGCCCCCGTTTGGCAGGGCACGGAAACACCATATATTTT. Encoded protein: CASSPRLAGHGNTIYF. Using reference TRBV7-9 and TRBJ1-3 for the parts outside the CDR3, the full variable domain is DTGVSQNPRHKITKRGQNVTFRCDPISEHNRLYWYRQTLGQGPEFLTYFQNEAQLEKSRLLSDRFSAERPKGSFSTLEIQRTEQGDSAMYLCASSPRLAGHGNTIYFGEGSWLTVV.

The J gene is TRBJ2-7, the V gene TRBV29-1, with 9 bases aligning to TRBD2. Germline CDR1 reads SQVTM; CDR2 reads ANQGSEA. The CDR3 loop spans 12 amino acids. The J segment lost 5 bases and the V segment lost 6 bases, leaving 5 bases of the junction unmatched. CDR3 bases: TGCAGCGTCGCCGGGACTAGCCACGAGCAGTACTTC. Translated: CSVAGTSHEQYF.

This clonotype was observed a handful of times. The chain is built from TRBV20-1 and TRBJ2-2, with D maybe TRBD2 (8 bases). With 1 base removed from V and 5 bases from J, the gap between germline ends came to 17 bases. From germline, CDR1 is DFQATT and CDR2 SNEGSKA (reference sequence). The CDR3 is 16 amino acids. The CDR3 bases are TGCAGTGCTAGAGTTAGCGGGACAGCCACGACCGGGGAGCTGTTTTTT. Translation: CSARVSGTATTGELFF.

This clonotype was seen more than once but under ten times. The CDR3 loop reads CASSLNRPNTEAFF. In DNA form, the CDR3 reads TGCGCCAGCAGCTTGAACAGGCCGAACACTGAAGCTTTCTTT. V is TRBV5-1 and J is TRBJ1-1, with a weak D call TRBD1 (5 bases). Trimming removed 1 base at V and 1 base at J, with 8 bases between. The CDR3 is 14 amino acids. Germline V CDR1 and CDR2: SGHRS, YFSETQ.

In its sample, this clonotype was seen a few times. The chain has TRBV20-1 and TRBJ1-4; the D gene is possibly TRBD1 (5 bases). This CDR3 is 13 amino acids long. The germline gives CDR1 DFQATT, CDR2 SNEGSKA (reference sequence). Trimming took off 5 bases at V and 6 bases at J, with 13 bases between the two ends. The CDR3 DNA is TGCAGTGCTCTACAGGAGACTTATGAAAAACTGTTTTTT. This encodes CSALQETYEKLFF.